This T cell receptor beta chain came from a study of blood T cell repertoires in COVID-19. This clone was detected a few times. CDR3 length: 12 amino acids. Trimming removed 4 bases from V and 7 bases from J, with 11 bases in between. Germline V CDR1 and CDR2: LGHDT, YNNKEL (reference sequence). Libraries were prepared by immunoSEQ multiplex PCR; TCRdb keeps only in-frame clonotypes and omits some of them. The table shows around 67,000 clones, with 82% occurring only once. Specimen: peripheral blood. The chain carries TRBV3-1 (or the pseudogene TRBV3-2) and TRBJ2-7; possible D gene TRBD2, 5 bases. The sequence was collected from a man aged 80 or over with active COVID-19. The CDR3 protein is CASSRPGGEQYF. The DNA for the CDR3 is TGTGCCAGCAGCCGACCGGGCGGGGAGCAGTACTTC.